This entry is about one T cell receptor (beta chain). The target antigen is unknown. This record comes from a study of OX40 agonist ivuxolimab in advanced cancers. Germline CDR1 is SGHTS and CDR2 is YDEGEE. This CDR3 spans 15 amino acids. The V and J ends lost 1 base and 4 bases respectively, with 12 bases between them. Profiling relied on immunoSEQ multiplex PCR, and the TCRdb table lists in-frame clones only, not all of them. Seen here are roughly 56,000 clones, 70% to 90% observed once, and the top ten hold roughly 0.9%. Study-wide results and caveats: People who partly responded at 0.1-3.0 mg/kg had some of the least clonal expansion seen.

The V call is TRBV5-8, the J call TRBJ1-5, with D possibly matching TRBD1 (5 bases). The TCR comes from an adult with an advanced solid tumor such as melanoma, head and neck, liver or kidney cancer. Sequencing used CD4+ or CD8+ T cells sorted from blood, obtained in a trial of the OX40 agonist ivuxolimab. The DNA of the CDR3 is TGTGCCAGCAGCTTGCCAGGGAAGGGGAATCAGCCCCAGCATTTT. It yields the protein CASSLPGKGNQPQHF.